A selection of T cell receptor beta chains follows, all from one sample in a study of CD8+ T cells in alopecia areata. Libraries were prepared by immunoSEQ multiplex PCR; TCRdb keeps only in-frame clonotypes and omits some of them. The sample includes a few hundred thousand clones, more than 30% of them seen just once. The sample here was CD4+ T cells sorted from blood, taken at approximately week 30, from a patient treated with tofacitinib. These receptors were taken from a human donor with alopecia areata. The CDR3 runs from the conserved cysteine through the conserved F or W. The order of the fields is J gene, D gene, clone size, V gene, CDR3 DNA, CDR3 protein. A D gene is named only where the DNA matches it firmly. Not all rows give a size; the values are once, few, many and, for expanded clones, a class.

TRBJ2-7	TRBD2	NA	TRBV7-2	TGTGCCAGCAGCTTCGCGACTAGCGTCTACGAGCAGTACTTC	CASSFATSVYEQYF
TRBJ2-3	NA	NA	TRBV5-1	TGCGCCAGCAGCCTATCGGGGGGCGGCACAGATACGCAGTATTTT	CASSLSGGGTDTQYF
TRBJ2-1	NA	few	TRBV5-1	TGCGCCAGCAGCCCAACTAGAAGCTCCTACAATGAGCAGTTCTTC	CASSPTRSSYNEQFF
TRBJ1-2	NA	few	TRBV14	TGTGCCAGCAGCCAAGGCCAGGGGTATGGCTACACCTTC	CASSQGQGYGYTF
TRBJ1-3	NA	NA	TRBV5-1	TGCGCCAGCAGCGGTCAGGCAGCCTCTGGAAACACCATATATTTT	CASSGQAASGNTIYF
TRBJ2-7	NA	NA	TRBV7-3	TGTGCCAGCAGCCCGAGGGACGGCTCCTACGAGCAGTACTTC	CASSPRDGSYEQYF
TRBJ2-5	TRBD2	NA	TRBV10-3	TGTGCCATCAGTGACCCAGGACTAGCGGCCGAAGAGACCCAGTACTTC	CAISDPGLAAEETQYF
TRBJ2-6	NA	NA	TRBV30	TGTGCCTGGAACATACAGGGATCTGGGGCCAACGTCCTGACTTTC	CAWNIQGSGANVLTF
TRBJ1-1	TRBD1	NA	TRBV5-6	TGTGCCAGCAGCTTGGAATGGACAGGGCACACTGAAGCTTTCTTT	CASSLEWTGHTEAFF
TRBJ1-1	NA	few	TRBV2	TGTGCCAGCAAGAGTGGGGTGAACACTGAAGCTTTCTTT	CASKSGVNTEAFF
TRBJ2-1	NA	few	TRBV7-9	TGTGCCAGCAGCCCTGCTGGGATATCCTACAATGAGCAGTTCTTC	CASSPAGISYNEQFF
TRBJ1-4	NA	NA	TRBV2	TGTGCCAGCAGTGATTGGGGGGCGACTAATGAAAAACTGTTTTTT	CASSDWGATNEKLFF
TRBJ2-2	NA	NA	TRBV6-1	TGTGCCAGCATACAGGGTACGAACACCGGGGAGCTGTTTTTT	CASIQGTNTGELFF
TRBJ2-7	NA	NA	TRBV5-6	TGTGCCAGCAGCCGGAATTACGAGCAGTACTTC	CASSRNYEQYF
TRBJ2-5	NA	few	TRBV12-5	TGTGCTAGTTCCGTCCGACAAGAGACCCAGTACTTC	CASSVRQETQYF
TRBJ1-2	NA	few	TRBV30	TGTGCCCGCCAAAAAGGGGTTCTGGATGGCTACACCTTC	CARQKGVLDGYTF
TRBJ2-3	NA	few	TRBV9	TGTGCCAGCAGCTATCAACGGAGCACAGATACGCAGTATTTT	CASSYQRSTDTQYF
TRBJ2-1	NA	NA	TRBV11-2	TGTGCCAGCAGCACAGGAGGGATAGCGAAAATCTACAATGAGCAGTTCTTC	CASSTGGIAKIYNEQFF
TRBJ1-2	NA	few	TRBV29-1	TGCAGCGTTGAATCAGGGACATATGGCTACACCTTC	CSVESGTYGYTF
TRBJ2-5	TRBD2	NA	TRBV5-1	TGCGCCAGCAGCAAACCGGGACTACAACAAGAGACCCAGTACTTC	CASSKPGLQQETQYF
TRBJ2-1	NA	few	TRBV29-1	TGCAGCGTCGTCCCTTCCCCGGGAACATACAATGAGCAGTTCTTC	CSVVPSPGTYNEQFF
TRBJ1-5	NA	NA	TRBV7-3	TGTGCCAGCAGCCAACAACAGGGTCAGCCCCAGCATTTT	CASSQQQGQPQHF
TRBJ2-5	TRBD2	NA	TRBV5-1	TGCGCCAGCAGCTTGAGACTAGCGGAGACACAAGAGACCCAGTACTTC	CASSLRLAETQETQYF
TRBJ1-1	NA	NA	TRBV6-5	TGTGCCAGCAGTTACTCTATGAACACTGAAGCTTTCTTT	CASSYSMNTEAFF
TRBJ1-2	TRBD1	NA	TRBV5-4	TGTGCCAGCAGTCGTCAGGGGGCTCTTCATGGCTACACCTTC	CASSRQGALHGYTF
TRBJ2-2	NA	NA	TRBV7-9	TGTGCCAGCAGCTTCATCCTAGGATCGAACACCGGGGAGCTGTTTTTT	CASSFILGSNTGELFF
TRBJ2-7	NA	NA	TRBV4-1	TGCGCCAGCAGCCCCCTTCGGGGGCGGGATCCCTACGAGCAGTACTTC	CASSPLRGRDPYEQYF
TRBJ1-2	NA	NA	TRBV28	TGTGCCAGCAGTTCTCCACGGGGGGCTAACTATGGCTACACCTTC	CASSSPRGANYGYTF
TRBJ1-1	TRBD1	NA	TRBV5-1	TGCGCCAGCCACCCCGACAGGGGGCACAACACTGAAGCTTTCTTT	CASHPDRGHNTEAFF
TRBJ2-4	NA	NA	TRBV14	TGTGCCAGCAGCCAAGTTTTCGGGGGAGCCAAAAACATTCAGTACTTC	CASSQVFGGAKNIQYF
TRBJ1-1	NA	few	TRBV6-5	TGTGCCAGCATCTCTCGGGGCCAGAACACTGAAGCTTTCTTT	CASISRGQNTEAFF
TRBJ1-1	NA	few	TRBV29-1	TGCAGCGTTGAAGGAGTATTAGGAGCTTTCTTT	CSVEGVLGAFF
TRBJ1-5	NA	NA	TRBV6-5	TGTGCCAGCAACACAGATCGGGGGAATCAGCCCCAGCATTTT	CASNTDRGNQPQHF
TRBJ1-1	NA	few	TRBV2	TGTGCCAGCAGTACGGGGAGGGTGAACACTGAAGCTTTCTTT	CASSTGRVNTEAFF
TRBJ2-6	NA	few	TRBV2	TGTGCCAGCAGCCAAAAGTGGTCTGGGGCCAACGTCCTGACTTTC	CASSQKWSGANVLTF
TRBJ1-2	NA	NA	TRBV20-1	TGCAGTGCCCGGGACATCTATGGCTACACCTTC	CSARDIYGYTF
TRBJ2-7	NA	few	TRBV29-1	TGCAGCGTTTACCGTCCCCTCTCCTACGAGCAGTACTTC	CSVYRPLSYEQYF
TRBJ2-7	TRBD2	NA	TRBV6-6	TGTGCCAGCATTATAGCGGGAGTAAAGCACTACGAGCAGTACTTC	CASIIAGVKHYEQYF
TRBJ2-1	TRBD2	NA	TRBV4-1	TGCGCCAGCAGCCAAGATTGGACTAGCGGGCAGGCCTACAATGAGCAGTTCTTC	CASSQDWTSGQAYNEQFF
TRBJ1-6	TRBD1	few	TRBV19	TGTGCCACCCAGACAGGGAGCGGTTCACCCCTCCACTTT	CATQTGSGSPLHF
TRBJ1-1	NA	NA	TRBV25-1	TGTGCCAGCAGTGAAGGGTCTACTGTTAAGACTGAAGCTTTCTTT	CASSEGSTVKTEAFF
TRBJ2-7	NA	NA	TRBV5-1	TGCGCCAGCAGCTTGCTGGGCACCTCCTACGAGCAGTACTTC	CASSLLGTSYEQYF
TRBJ2-3	TRBD2	NA	TRBV9	TGTGCCAGCAGCGTAGCCCCTAGCGGAGCCGAGGATACGCAGTATTTT	CASSVAPSGAEDTQYF
TRBJ2-3	NA	NA	TRBV7-9	TGTGCCAGCAGCTTAGCGGGCATCCTCACAGATACGCAGTATTTT	CASSLAGILTDTQYF
TRBJ2-4	TRBD2	NA	TRBV18	TGTGCCAGCTCACCCCAGCGGGATAGCAAAAACATTCAGTACTTC	CASSPQRDSKNIQYF
TRBJ1-5	TRBD1	few	TRBV4-2	TGTGCCAGCAGCCAAGGGGACAGGGGAGGTAATCAGCCCCAGCATTTT	CASSQGDRGGNQPQHF
TRBJ2-5	TRBD2	NA	TRBV29-1	TGCAGCGTTATACTAGCGGGAGTGGAGACCCAGTACTTC	CSVILAGVETQYF
TRBJ1-1	TRBD1	NA	TRBV30	TGTGCCTGGACCCCAAGGGGGACAGGAATTTCGGGCGCTTTCTTT	CAWTPRGTGISGAFF
TRBJ2-2	NA	few	TRBV2	TGTGCCAGCAGTGACAAGATTATCACCGGGGAGCTGTTTTTT	CASSDKIITGELFF
TRBJ2-5	TRBD1	many	TRBV5-1	TGCGCCAGCAGCCGGGGGACAGGGGAAGAGACCCAGTACTTC	CASSRGTGEETQYF
TRBJ2-1	NA	NA	TRBV7-9	TGTGCCAGCAGCTTAGTAGGGGTCTACAATGAGCAGTTCTTC	CASSLVGVYNEQFF
TRBJ2-7	TRBD1	NA	TRBV2	TGTGCCAGCAGTCGGATTCAGGGGGTCGGCTACGAGCAGTACTTC	CASSRIQGVGYEQYF
TRBJ2-1	NA	NA	TRBV6-1	TGTGCCAGCAGTCCCGACAGGTCAAGATACAATGAGCAGTTCTTC	CASSPDRSRYNEQFF
TRBJ1-1	TRBD1	NA	TRBV5-1	TGCGCCAGCGGAACAGGGGGGAACACTGAAGCTTTCTTT	CASGTGGNTEAFF
TRBJ2-5	NA	NA	TRBV7-2	TGTGCCAGCAGCTTGAGTGAGACCCAGTACTTC	CASSLSETQYF
TRBJ2-3	TRBD2	few	TRBV4-1	TGCGCCAGCAGCCCCTCTAGCGGGAGGGCCCGCACAGATACGCAGTATTTT	CASSPSSGRARTDTQYF
TRBJ1-5	TRBD1	NA	TRBV29-1	TGCAGCGTTGCTGGGACAGGGGATCAGCCCCAGCATTTT	CSVAGTGDQPQHF
TRBJ2-5	TRBD2	NA	TRBV29-1	TGCAGCGTTTCCCCCAGACTAGCGGAAGAGACCCAGTACTTC	CSVSPRLAEETQYF
TRBJ2-7	NA	NA	TRBV5-1	TGCGCCAGCAGCCGACAAGAAACCTACGAGCAGTACTTC	CASSRQETYEQYF